This T cell receptor beta chain was documented in a study of CD4 and CD8 cells across lung adenocarcinoma regions. In regard to this clonotype: Sequence at one end of the junction differs from germline and may be a read error.

The patients had localized lung adenocarcinoma, a non-small cell subtype. From the PCR reads, TCRdb called clonotypes with MiXCR, one entry per CDR3 protein. The sample contains about 9,600 distinct CDR3 sequences, 51% of which appear only once. The length of the CDR3 is 17 residues. Germline CDR1 reads SGHVS; CDR2 reads FNYEAQ. What was sequenced was CD4+ T cells from the margin of a lung tumor. This TCR was recovered from a male donor with lung adenocarcinoma. The CD4 and CD8 labels of this study may be unreliable. The gene calls are TRBV7-6 and TRBJ2-4; D may correspond to TRBD1 or TRBD2 (5 bases each). CDR3 sequence reads: CASSFVSGQGAKHIQYF. CDR3 DNA sequence: TGTGCCAGCAGCTTCGTCTCGGGGCAGGGAGCCAAACACATTCAGTACTTC.